This T cell receptor (beta chain) came from a study of PD-1 blockade in classical Hodgkin lymphoma. Study-level background: Patients were administered nivolumab (3 mg/kg intravenously) every 2 weeks.

All the patients suffered relapse after autologous stem cell transplantation, and brentuximab vedotin exposure differed. Magnetic negative selection of thawed PBMCs was the method by which CD4+ T cells were purified. As to this clone: Antigen unknown.

Generated by immunoSEQ multiplex PCR, the TCRdb table keeps only in-frame clones and is missing some. The sample records just under 30,000 clones, 85% being singletons. This CDR3 is built from 13 residues. V shed 5 bases and J 8 bases; nucleotides not matched to a gene: 6. CDR1 is SGHTA, CDR2 FQGNSA, per germline. Overall study findings and caveats: The study found that TCR diversity rose significantly by C4D1 in CD4+ but not CD8+ cells. Patients were excluded if nivolumab began under 1 year after ASCT (the autologous transplant).

Material: CD4+ T cells from blood, obtained at baseline. The chain links TRBV7-2 to TRBJ1-3, with TRBD1 identical over 7 bases. This TCR derives from a human donor with classical Hodgkin lymphoma. DNA for the CDR3: TGTGCCAGCAGCACCGACAGGGCGGACACCATATATTTT. Protein: CASSTDRADTIYF.